This T cell receptor (beta chain) was sequenced for a study of spatial heterogeneity in lung cancer. Study context: Where they were available, follow-up PBMC samples were sequenced, at a median of about 2 years after resection.

Study-wide findings and caveats: Blood showed ubiquitous tumor TCRs more often at resection than at routine follow-up.

There are 17 residues in the CDR3. J lost 2 bases, V lost 5 bases, and 11 bases had no gene match. Per germline, CDR1 MNHEY and CDR2 SVGEGT. Time point of the sample: blood at routine non-recurrence follow-up after resection. Ten or more counts support this clonotype. Its target is unknown. TCRdb redid the calling of the 5' RACE reads with MiXCR, one entry per CDR3 protein. Here the sample spans 15,000 to 20,000 distinct CDR3 sequences, 6.3% being singletons. The clonotype originates from a male donor with early-stage non-small cell lung cancer. Sequences were derived from PBMCs, sampled at follow-up. The gene calls are TRBV6-2 or TRBV6-3 and TRBJ2-1, with 8 bases lining up with TRBD1. CDR3 sequence: CASSPPRQGIPYNEQFF. The CDR3 DNA reads as TGTGCCAGCAGTCCCCCCCGACAGGGGATTCCCTACAATGAGCAGTTCTTC.